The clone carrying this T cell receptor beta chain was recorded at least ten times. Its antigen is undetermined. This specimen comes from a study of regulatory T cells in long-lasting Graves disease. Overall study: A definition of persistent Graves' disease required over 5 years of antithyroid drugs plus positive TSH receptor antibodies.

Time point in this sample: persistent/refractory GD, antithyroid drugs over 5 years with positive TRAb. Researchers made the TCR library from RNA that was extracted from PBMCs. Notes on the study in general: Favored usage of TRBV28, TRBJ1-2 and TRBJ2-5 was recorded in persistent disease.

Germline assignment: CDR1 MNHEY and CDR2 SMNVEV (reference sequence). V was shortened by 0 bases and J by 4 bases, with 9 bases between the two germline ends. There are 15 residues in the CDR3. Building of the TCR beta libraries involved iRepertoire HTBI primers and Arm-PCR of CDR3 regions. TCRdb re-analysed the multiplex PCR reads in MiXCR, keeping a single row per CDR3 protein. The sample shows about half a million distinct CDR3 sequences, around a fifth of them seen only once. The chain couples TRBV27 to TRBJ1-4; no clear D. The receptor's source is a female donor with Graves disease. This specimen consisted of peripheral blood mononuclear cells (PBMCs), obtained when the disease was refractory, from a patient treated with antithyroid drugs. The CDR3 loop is CASSLSVPSNEKLFF. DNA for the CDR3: TGTGCCAGCAGTTTATCGGTCCCGAGTAATGAAAAACTGTTTTTT. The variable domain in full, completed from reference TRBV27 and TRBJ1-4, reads EAQVTQNPRYLITVTGKKLTVTCSQNMNHEYMSWYRQDPGLGLRQIYYSMNVEVTDKGDVPEGYKVSRKEKRNFPLILESPSPNQTSLYFCASSLSVPSNEKLFFGSGTQLSVL.